This T cell receptor beta chain was captured by sequencing in a study of cytomegalovirus exposure and HLA in healthy donors. TCRdb's copy holds only in-frame clones and misses some; the assay was immunoSEQ multiplex PCR. The sample shows about 110,000 clones, around nine tenths of them seen only once. Concerning this clone itself: Its cognate antigen is unknown.

The study's findings and limits: A subsequent analysis found that TCR clusters from the first cohort also tended to co-occur in the roughly 120 validation repertoires, with about 95% of cluster scores above 0. It was reported that the classifier diagnosed cytomegalovirus status with high specificity and sensitivity in both the original and validation cohorts.

Germline CDR1 SGHTA, CDR2 FQGNSA. Trimming took 5 bases from V and 1 from J; bases not matched to a gene: 9. This CDR3 region has 16 residues. This TCR came from a young woman in good health and CMV-seronegative. Sequences were obtained from PBMCs. The chain couples TRBV7-2 to TRBJ2-7, with TRBD2 identical over 9 bases. The CDR3 nucleotides read TGTGCCAGCAGCCCTTCAGCGGGAGGTTTATCCTACGAGCAGTACTTC. Its protein product is CASSPSAGGLSYEQYF.